Presented here are 25 T cell receptor beta chains from one specimen sequenced in a study of T cells in women clearing cervical HPV infection. Here immunoSEQ multiplex PCR was the method, and the copy in TCRdb shows in-frame clones only, minus some. Its listing shows 20,000 to 25,000 clones. The specimen sequenced was blood buffy coat. These receptors were taken from a woman aged 18 to 75 with a cervical HPV16 infection that either progressed to CIN3+ or cleared (not recorded which).

With respect to this clone: The CDR3 end falls 3 residues outside the read, so it is completed with the germline J gene. This chain uses TRBV12-3 or TRBV12-4 with TRBJ2-7, with 15 bases aligning to TRBD2. With 3 bases clipped from V and 4 bases from J, the junction kept 4 bases outside the gene matches. The CDR3 is made up of 16 amino acids. The covered CDR3 bases are TGTGCCAGCAGTTTGGGACTAGCGGGAGGAAGGTACGAG. Translated, it gives CASSLGLAGGRYE. The whole CDR3 protein is CASSLGLAGGRYEQYF.

Note on this clone: From the germline J gene comes the end of the CDR3, since the read stops 3 residues before it. The rearrangement joins TRBV5-6 to TRBJ1-4; 8 bases align to TRBD1. Looked up from germline, CDR1 is SGHDT and CDR2 is YYEEEE. The CDR3 totals 13 residues. The J segment lost 8 bases and the V segment lost 1 base, leaving 1 base of the junction unmatched. The CDR3 sequence is CASSLTGGEKLFF. The CDR3 bases that were read are TGTGCCAGCAGCTTGACAGGGGGGGAAAAA.

For this clone: The sequence runs out 3 residues before the end of the CDR3; the remainder is reconstructed from the germline J gene. V is TRBV7-3 and J is TRBJ2-1; possibly TRBD2 for D (5 bases). The germline V gene encodes CDR1 SGHTA and CDR2 FQGTGA. Trimming shortened V by 5 bases and J by 0 bases, and 11 bases separated the two germline ends. The CDR3 extends over 15 amino acids. This CDR3 reads CASSLRRGSYNEQFF. Incomplete CDR3 DNA: TGTGCCAGCAGCCTTCGCCGGGGCTCCTACAATGAG.

In the case of this clone: The read is 3 residues too short to cover the CDR3 end, so that end is filled in from the germline J gene. J is TRBJ2-3 and V is TRBV20-1; possibly TRBD2 for D (6 bases). Trimming took off 3 bases at V and 4 bases at J, with 17 bases between the two ends. Germline V gene sequence: CDR1 DFQATT, CDR2 SNEGSKA (reference sequence). The CDR3 runs 15 residues. The CDR3 region is CSARGAVLAADTQYF. The part of the CDR3 DNA that was read is TGCAGTGCTAGGGGAGCGGTACTAGCAGCAGATACG.

Concerning this clone: The read stops 3 residues short of the end of the CDR3; the missing end is completed from the germline J gene. This sequence joins TRBV5-1 and TRBJ2-1; the D gene is possibly TRBD2 (6 bases). CDR1 is SGHRS, CDR2 YFSETQ, per germline. The CDR3 contains 14 residues. V was cut by 4 bases and J by 8 bases, with 16 bases left in between. Incomplete CDR3 DNA: TGCGCCAGCAGCCGAGAGACTAGTCTCGATGAG. The encoded protein is CASSRETSLDE. The full CDR3 reads CASSRETSLDEQFF.

A remark on this clone: The read finishes 3 residues shy of the CDR3 end, and the germline J gene is used to complete it. The chain uses TRBV19 and TRBJ2-7; 9 bases are a match to TRBD2. Germline-derived CDR1 and CDR2 are LNHDA and SQIVND (reference sequence). The CDR3 has 15 amino acids. J lost 1 base, V lost 1 base, and 2 bases had no gene match. The part of the CDR3 DNA that was read is TGTGCCAGTAGTATAGGGAGCGGGAGGTCCTACGAG. Its protein product is CASSIGSGRSYE. The full CDR3 protein reads CASSIGSGRSYEQYF. The whole variable domain, remainder taken from reference TRBV19 and TRBJ2-7, is DGGITQSPKYLFRKEGQNVTLSCEQNLNHDAMYWYRQDPGQGLRLIYYSQIVNDFQKGDIAEGYSVSREKKESFPLTVTSAQKNPTAFYLCASSIGSGRSYEQYFGPGTRLTVT.

About this clone itself: From the germline J gene comes the end of the CDR3, since the read stops 3 residues before it. V is TRBV20-1 and J is TRBJ2-5; TRBD1 aligns across 7 bases. In germline, CDR1 is DFQATT, CDR2 SNEGSKA (reference sequence). The CDR3 is 13 residues long. V shed 6 bases, J shed 2 bases, and the junction held 6 bases outside the gene matches. CDR3 region: CSADGTEQETQYF. CDR3 bases read: TGCAGTGCAGACGGGACAGAGCAAGAGACC.

Comment on this clone: An end of the junction differs from the germline gene, which may be a read error. The observed sequence ends 3 residues before the CDR3 terminus, with the missing tail filled in from the germline J gene. This sequence joins TRBV11-1 and TRBJ2-1; D not certain. CDR3 length: 14 amino acids. Germline lookup yields CDR1 SGHAT and CDR2 FQDESV (reference sequence). CDR3 DNA, as far as it was read: TGTGCCATCAGCTTAGAGGTACGATGGAATGAG. Its protein is CAISLEVRWNE. The whole CDR3 reads CAISLEVRWNEQFF.

Note on this clone: From the germline J gene comes the end of the CDR3, since the read stops 3 residues before it. V usage is TRBV5-1 and J usage is TRBJ1-2; 8 nucleotides agree with TRBD1. After removal of 0 bases from V and 3 bases from J, the junction contained 4 bases not matched to a gene. The CDR3 totals 15 residues. The germline V gene encodes CDR1 SGHRS and CDR2 YFSETQ. The CDR3 bases that were read are TGCGCCAGCAGCTTGGAGGGACAGGTCCACTATGGC. Protein product: CASSLEGQVHYG. The entire CDR3 sequence reads CASSLEGQVHYGYTF.

About this clone: The observed sequence ends 3 residues before the CDR3 terminus, with the missing tail filled in from the germline J gene. The V and J genes are TRBV20-1 and TRBJ1-1; 8 nucleotides line up with TRBD1. The CDR3 sequence is 14 residues long. Per the germline V gene, CDR1 is DFQATT and CDR2 is SNEGSKA (reference sequence). Trimming removed 3 bases from V and 1 base from J; junction bases left unmatched: 4. CDR3: CSARDRVTNTEAFF. CDR3 DNA, as far as it was read: TGCAGTGCTAGGGACAGGGTTACGAACACTGAA.

Note on this clone: Sequencing ends 3 residues short of the CDR3 end; the germline J gene provides the rest. This chain uses TRBV30 with TRBJ1-6; no clear D gene. Germline-derived CDR1 and CDR2 are GTSNPN and SVGIG (reference sequence). V lost 2 bases, J lost 7 bases, and 12 bases lay in between. The CDR3 has 14 residues. The CDR3 protein is CAWSWDTGNSPLHF. Partial CDR3 DNA: TGTGCCTGGAGTTGGGATACGGGGAATTCACCC.

With regard to this clone: The read is 3 residues too short to cover the CDR3 end, so that end is filled in from the germline J gene. The chain joins TRBV30 to TRBJ1-3; a weak D match, TRBD1 (6 bases). The V end lost 2 bases, the J end lost 2 bases, and 13 bases lay between the germline ends. Germline CDR1 and CDR2: GTSNPN and SVGIG (reference sequence). There are 15 residues in the CDR3. CDR3 loop: CAWSPPTGTGNTIYF. The sequenced CDR3 bases are TGTGCCTGGAGTCCCCCCACAGGGACTGGAAACACC.

About this clone itself: The sequence runs out 3 residues before the end of the CDR3; the remainder is reconstructed from the germline J gene. This chain connects TRBV4-2 to TRBJ2-3; 9 bases map to TRBD1. The V gene end was trimmed by 0 bases and the J gene end by 3 bases; junction bases not matched to a gene: 7. Germline loops: CDR1 LGHNA, CDR2 YNFKEQ. The CDR3 extends over 17 amino acids. The covered CDR3 bases are TGTGCCAGCAGCCAAGATTTTGGTGGGACAGGGACAGATACG. Translation gives CASSQDFGGTGTDT. The full-length CDR3 reads as CASSQDFGGTGTDTQYF.

Turning to this clone: Read data end 3 residues before the CDR3 end; the end is taken from the germline J gene. V gene TRBV5-1 combines with J gene TRBJ2-1; D possibly corresponds to TRBD2 (6 bases). This CDR3 is 14 amino acids long. Germline CDR1 is SGHRS and CDR2 is YFSETQ. The V gene lost 4 bases and the J gene lost 8 bases, with 16 bases spanning the gap. CDR3 protein: CASSTGLGDDEQFF. The CDR3 bases that were read are TGCGCCAGCAGCACGGGACTGGGAGACGATGAG.

A remark on this clone: Coverage ceases 3 residues before the CDR3 finishes, and the germline J gene fills in the end. The chain is built from TRBV7-2 and TRBJ1-5; perhaps TRBD1 as D (6 bases). The CDR3 length is 14 residues. Germline-derived CDR1 and CDR2 are SGHTA and FQGNSA. V was clipped by 3 bases and J by 1 base, with 7 bases between them. CDR3 DNA, as far as it was read: TGTGCCAGCAGCTTCAGGGGAAGCAATCAGCCC. Protein product: CASSFRGSNQP. The entire CDR3 protein reads CASSFRGSNQPQHF.

On this clone: The sequence runs out 3 residues before the end of the CDR3; the remainder is reconstructed from the germline J gene. V gene TRBV10-2 combines with J gene TRBJ1-1, with 8 bases that match TRBD1. This CDR3 has 14 amino acids. After removal of 3 bases from V and 4 bases from J, the junction contained 4 bases not matched to a gene. Germline-derived CDR1 and CDR2 are WSHSY and SAAADI. CDR3 region: CASSELRGRTEAFF. The covered CDR3 bases are TGCGCCAGCAGTGAACTCAGGGGGCGCACTGAA.

Concerning this clone itself: The read ends 3 residues shy of where the CDR3 ends; the end is completed using the germline J gene. The rearrangement uses TRBV24-1 and TRBJ1-5, with 9 positions matching TRBD1. There are 15 residues in the CDR3. V shed 9 bases and J 2 bases; nucleotides not matched to a gene: 7. CDR1 and CDR2 from the germline V gene are KGHDR and SFDVKD. CDR3 sequence reads: CATARGTGRNQPQHF. The sequenced CDR3 bases are TGTGCCACCGCGAGGGGGACAGGGCGCAATCAGCCC.

A word on this clone: From the germline J gene comes the end of the CDR3, since the read stops 3 residues before it. The chain combines TRBV5-5 with TRBJ2-1; D is undetermined. Germline lookup yields CDR1 SGHKS and CDR2 YYEKEE (reference sequence). The CDR3 has 15 residues. Trimming shortened V by 0 bases and J by 0 bases, and 7 bases separated the two germline ends. Partial CDR3 DNA: TGTGCCAGCAGCTTGGTGGCGGTCTCCTACAATGAG. As protein: CASSLVAVSYNE. The CDR3 reads in full as CASSLVAVSYNEQFF.

Comments on this clone: Read coverage stops 3 residues before the CDR3 terminus; the germline J gene supplies the remainder. The rearrangement joins TRBV5-6 to TRBJ1-2; 8 bases match TRBD1. This CDR3 spans 14 amino acids. The ends lost 4 bases at V and 7 bases at J; junction bases unmatched: 9. Per germline, CDR1 SGHDT and CDR2 YYEEEE. The sequenced part of the CDR3 DNA is TGTGCCAGCAGCCTGGGACAGGATGATGGTGGC. Protein: CASSLGQDDGG. The CDR3 reads in full as CASSLGQDDGGYTF.

As to this clone: The CDR3 extends 3 residues past the end of the read, so its final part is completed from the germline J gene. This chain uses TRBV6-2 or TRBV6-3 with TRBJ2-2; TRBD2 aligns across 9 bases. CDR3 size: 15 residues. Germline trimming cut 7 bases from V and 1 base from J; bases unmatched to any gene: 4. The V gene's germline CDR1 is MNHEY and CDR2 SVGEGT. CDR3 DNA (partial): TGTGCCAGCACTAAGACTAGCGGGAACACCGGGGAG. Its translation is CASTKTSGNTGE. The entire CDR3 sequence reads CASTKTSGNTGELFF.

About this clone: The read ends 3 residues early relative to the CDR3; the germline J gene fills the gap. The chain recombines TRBV11-2 with TRBJ2-1; 8 nucleotides match TRBD1. The trim removed 6 bases at V and 0 bases at J, leaving 4 bases unmatched. The CDR3 extends over 15 amino acids. Germline assignment: CDR1 SGHAT and CDR2 FQNNGV. This chain's CDR3 is CASSLQGGSYNEQFF. The part of the CDR3 DNA that was read is TGTGCCAGCAGTTTACAGGGGGGCTCCTACAATGAG.

Concerning this clone: The read stops 3 residues short of the end of the CDR3; the missing end is completed from the germline J gene. This chain connects TRBV5-1 to TRBJ1-5; no clear D. Germline V CDR1 and CDR2: SGHRS, YFSETQ. The V end lost 1 base, the J end lost 0 bases, and 8 bases lay between the germline ends. The CDR3 extends over 15 amino acids. CDR3: CASSLYGNSNQPQHF. The part of the CDR3 DNA that was read is TGCGCCAGCAGCTTGTACGGTAATAGCAATCAGCCC.

The part of the CDR3 DNA that was read is TGTGCCAGCAGTTTGGGGTTCTCGGGGGGC. Translating it yields CASSLGFSGG. The whole CDR3 sequence reads CASSLGFSGGYTF. The chain uses TRBV12-3 or TRBV12-4 and TRBJ1-2; no clear D. The read stops 3 residues short of the end of the CDR3; the missing end is completed from the germline J gene. The CDR3 extends over 13 amino acids.

With respect to this clone: The read finishes 3 residues shy of the CDR3 end, and the germline J gene is used to complete it. The chain uses TRBV5-6 and TRBJ1-1; D may be TRBD1 (6 bases). CDR3 length: 15 amino acids. From germline, CDR1 is SGHDT and CDR2 YYEEEE. The germline V and J ends were trimmed by 3 bases and 2 bases, with 14 bases remaining between them. The CDR3: CASSYGTGLNTEAFF. CDR3 DNA (partial): TGTGCCAGCAGCTATGGCACAGGGCTCAACACTGAA.

In regard to this clone: The read gets to within 3 residues of the CDR3 end, and the germline J gene fills in the rest. The chain has TRBV19 and TRBJ1-2; TRBD1 matches 7 bases. Germline CDR1 is LNHDA and CDR2 is SQIVND (reference sequence). This CDR3 contains 11 residues. The junction had 6 bases not matched to a gene; V was cut back by 10 bases and J by 7 bases. CDR3 DNA (partial): TGTGCCACTCTCAGGGGGTCTGGC. It translates to CATLRGSG. The CDR3 reads in full as CATLRGSGYTF.